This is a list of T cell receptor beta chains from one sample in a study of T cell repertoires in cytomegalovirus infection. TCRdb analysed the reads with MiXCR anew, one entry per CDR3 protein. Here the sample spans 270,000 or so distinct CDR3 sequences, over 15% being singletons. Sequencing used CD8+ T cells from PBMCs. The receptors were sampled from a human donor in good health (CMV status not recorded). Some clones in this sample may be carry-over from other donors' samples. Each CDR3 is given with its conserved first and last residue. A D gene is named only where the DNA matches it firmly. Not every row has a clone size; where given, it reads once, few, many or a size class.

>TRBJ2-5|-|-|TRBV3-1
CASSQDTWQKETQYF
TGTGCCAGCAGCCAAGATACTTGGCAGAAAGAGACCCAGTACTTC
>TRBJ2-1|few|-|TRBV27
CASSFQEGFGEQFF
TGTGCCAGCAGTTTTCAGGAGGGATTCGGTGAGCAGTTCTTC
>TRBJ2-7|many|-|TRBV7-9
CASSLAGDYEQYF
TGTGCCAGCAGCTTAGCGGGGGACTACGAGCAGTACTTC
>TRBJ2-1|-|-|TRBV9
CASSTTGTPMNEQFF
TGTGCCAGCAGCACTACCGGGACTCCGATGAATGAGCAGTTCTTC
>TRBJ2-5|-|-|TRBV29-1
CSVEDPVFEAQETQYF
TGCAGCGTTGAAGACCCCGTCTTCGAAGCACAAGAGACCCAGTACTTC
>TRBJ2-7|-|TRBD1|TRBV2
CASSLLTGGVYEQYF
TGTGCCAGCAGTTTACTGACAGGGGGGGTATACGAGCAGTACTTC
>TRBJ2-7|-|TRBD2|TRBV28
CASSSMGLAGGYEQYF
TGTGCCAGCAGTTCTATGGGACTAGCGGGGGGCTACGAGCAGTACTTC
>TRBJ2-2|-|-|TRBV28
CASRVDRPNTGELFF
TGTGCCAGCAGGGTCGACAGACCGAACACCGGGGAGCTGTTTTTT
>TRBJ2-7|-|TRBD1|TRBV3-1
CASSAGQGPDEQYF
TGTGCCAGCAGCGCCGGACAGGGTCCCGACGAGCAGTACTTC
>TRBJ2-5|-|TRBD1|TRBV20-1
CSAAGTGFLQAQETQYF
TGCAGTGCTGCCGGGACAGGGTTCTTACAGGCCCAAGAGACCCAGTACTTC
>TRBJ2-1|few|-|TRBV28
CASSLTRRGPKQFF
TGTGCCAGCAGTTTAACAAGAAGAGGGCCTAAGCAGTTCTTC
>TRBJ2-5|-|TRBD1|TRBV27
CASSIQGARETQYF
TGTGCCAGCAGTATACAGGGGGCAAGGGAGACCCAGTACTTC
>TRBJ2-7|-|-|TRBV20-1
CSASPWTEGTEQYF
TGCAGTGCTAGTCCCTGGACGGAGGGTACCGAGCAGTACTTC
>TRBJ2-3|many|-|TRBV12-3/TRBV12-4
CASSFGAGTITDTQYF
TGTGCCAGCAGCTTCGGAGCGGGTACAATCACAGATACGCAGTATTTT
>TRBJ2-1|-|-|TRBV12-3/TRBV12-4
CASKVRVEQFF
TGTGCCAGCAAAGTCAGGGTTGAGCAGTTCTTC
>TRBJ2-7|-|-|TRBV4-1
CASSQESVGSYEQYF
TGCGCCAGCAGCCAAGAATCGGTGGGGTCCTACGAGCAGTACTTC
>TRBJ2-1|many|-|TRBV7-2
CASSLATASFYNEQFF
TGTGCCAGCAGCTTAGCCACAGCATCCTTCTACAATGAGCAGTTCTTC
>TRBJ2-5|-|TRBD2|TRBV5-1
CASSSAGGYETQYF
TGCGCCAGCAGCTCGGCGGGGGGGTATGAGACCCAGTACTTC
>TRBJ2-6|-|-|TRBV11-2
CASSDQSSPGANVLTF
TGTGCCAGCAGCGACCAATCTTCGCCAGGGGCCAACGTCCTGACTTTC
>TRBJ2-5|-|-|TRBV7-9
CASRGRTYQETQYF
TGTGCCAGCAGGGGCAGGACTTACCAAGAGACCCAGTACTTC
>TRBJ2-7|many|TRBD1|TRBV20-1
CSAPSGTGGPYEQYF
TGCAGTGCCCCCTCGGGGACAGGGGGCCCGTACGAGCAGTACTTC
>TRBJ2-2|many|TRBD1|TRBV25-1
CASSPWGQGDAGELFF
TGTGCCAGCAGTCCATGGGGACAGGGGGACGCCGGGGAGCTGTTTTTT
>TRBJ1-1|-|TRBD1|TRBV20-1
CSARGLGQGDTEAFF
TGCAGTGCTAGAGGATTAGGACAGGGGGACACTGAAGCTTTCTTT
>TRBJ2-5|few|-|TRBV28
CASSVGAIETQYF
TGTGCCAGCAGTGTGGGGGCAATTGAGACCCAGTACTTC
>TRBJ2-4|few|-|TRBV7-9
CASSPRDSAKNIQYF
TGTGCCAGCAGCCCCCGGGACTCAGCCAAAAACATTCAGTACTTC
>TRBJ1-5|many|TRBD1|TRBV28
CASRPGQGRQPQHF
TGTGCCAGCAGACCGGGACAGGGGCGTCAGCCCCAGCATTTT
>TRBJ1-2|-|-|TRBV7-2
CASSLEDNLRRYGYTF
TGTGCTAGCAGCTTGGAGGACAACCTCAGGCGCTATGGCTACACCTTC
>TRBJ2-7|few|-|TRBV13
CASSSGARAYEQYF
TGTGCCAGCAGCTCCGGGGCCAGGGCCTACGAGCAGTACTTC
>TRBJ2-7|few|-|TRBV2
CASSEAWVGLGYEQYF
TGTGCCAGCAGTGAAGCTTGGGTCGGGTTAGGTTACGAGCAGTACTTC
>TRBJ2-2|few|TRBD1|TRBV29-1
CSVPTGAGELFF
TGCAGCGTGCCGACAGGGGCCGGGGAGCTGTTTTTT
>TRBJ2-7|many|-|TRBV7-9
CASSLASRGLDEQYF
TGTGCCAGCAGCTTAGCCTCGCGGGGCCTCGACGAGCAGTACTTC
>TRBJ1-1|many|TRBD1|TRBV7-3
CASSLTGLQGTEAFF
TGTGCCAGCAGCCTGACAGGGTTGCAGGGCACTGAAGCTTTCTTT
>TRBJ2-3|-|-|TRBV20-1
CSARGSSTDTQYF
TGCAGTGCTAGAGGTTCTAGCACAGATACGCAGTATTTT
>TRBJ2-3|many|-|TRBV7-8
CASSLWAGSTDTQYF
TGTGCCAGCAGCTTATGGGCGGGGAGCACAGATACGCAGTATTTT
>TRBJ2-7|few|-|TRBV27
CASSFPPEQYF
TGTGCCAGCAGTTTCCCCCCCGAGCAGTACTTC
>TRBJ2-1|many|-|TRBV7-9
CASSTPRNEQFF
TGTGCCAGCAGCACCCCCCGCAATGAGCAGTTCTTC
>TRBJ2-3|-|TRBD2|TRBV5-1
CASSRLLAGGHTDTQYF
TGCGCCAGCAGCCGGTTACTAGCGGGGGGGCACACAGATACGCAGTATTTT
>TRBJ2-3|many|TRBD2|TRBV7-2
CASSPYSGGSGDTQYF
TGTGCCAGCAGCCCGTATAGCGGGGGATCAGGAGATACGCAGTATTTT
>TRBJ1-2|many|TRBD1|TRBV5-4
CASSLGTGLIYGYTF
TGTGCCAGCAGCTTAGGGACAGGGCTCATCTATGGCTACACCTTC
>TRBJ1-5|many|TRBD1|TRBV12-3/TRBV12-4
CASSLSGGDQPQHF
TGTGCCAGCAGTCTCTCAGGGGGAGATCAGCCCCAGCATTTT
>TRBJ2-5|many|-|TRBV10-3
CAISQGDIETQYF
TGTGCCATCAGCCAAGGGGATATTGAGACCCAGTACTTC